This T cell receptor beta chain was observed in a study of cytomegalovirus exposure and HLA in healthy donors. Study background: Unique TCR beta sequences numbering approximately 120 million came from roughly 180 million T cells in an earlier analysis. Study conclusions and caveats: Being indistinguishable, some V segments were excluded, TRBV6-2 and TRBV6-3 among them. In vitro, a few CMV-associated chains proved specific for CMV antigens. Later work found most CMV-associated TCR beta chains apparently HLA-restricted.

It was with 60 Vbeta and 13 Jbeta primers that the PCR ran. Data came from immunoSEQ multiplex PCR; TCRdb stores just in-frame clones and leaves some out. The profile shows about 110,000 clones, about 80% of them singletons. Per germline, CDR1 SGHTA and CDR2 FQGNSA. The CDR3 consists of 15 residues. The V and J ends lost 0 bases and 4 bases, in that order; junction bases with no gene match: 5. Worth noting for this clone: The antigen remains undetermined.

The chain combines TRBV7-2 with TRBJ2-7, with 8 bases identical to TRBD2. The sequencing input was PBMCs. The TCR comes from a man under 40 in good health and CMV-seropositive. For the CDR3, the DNA is TGTGCCAGCAGCTTAGCGAGCGGGGGCCAATACGAGCAGTACTTC. This sequence encodes CASSLASGGQYEQYF.